What follows describes a single T cell receptor (beta chain). This entry is derived from a study of T cell changes during pregnancy in multiple sclerosis. The CDR3 extends over 15 amino acids. Per germline, CDR1 SGHNT and CDR2 YYREEE (reference sequence). V was clipped by 0 bases and J by 6 bases, with 12 bases between them. The assay was immunoSEQ multiplex PCR, and TCRdb's table has in-frame clones only and misses some. The sample has about 60,000 clones; about 89% are singletons. The chain employs TRBV5-4 and TRBJ2-2, with D maybe TRBD2 (6 bases). This specimen was CD4+ T cells from peripheral blood mononuclear cells, taken in the first trimester of pregnancy. The source of this sequence is a female donor with multiple sclerosis, enrolled in a pregnancy study. CDR3 amino acids: CASSLASGRSGELFF. The CDR3 DNA is TGTGCCAGCAGCTTGGCGTCAGGGAGGTCCGGGGAGCTGTTTTTT.